This T cell receptor (beta chain) was sequenced during a study of cytomegalovirus exposure and HLA in healthy donors. Study findings and constraints: HLA alleles showed associations with around 15,000 TCR beta sequences in a later analysis, at a 0.05 false discovery rate. It was reported that TCR beta sequences correctly inferred the HLA-A and HLA-B alleles for most subjects. Despite most TCR sequences being rare, some public TCRs occurred in many donors.

This CDR3 is 14 amino acids long. From germline, CDR1 is SQVTM and CDR2 ANQGSEA. The germline V and J ends were trimmed by 6 bases and 0 bases, with 12 bases remaining between them. This clone was seen a handful of times. Its antigen remains unknown. The PCR ran on 60 Vbeta and 13 Jbeta primers. Libraries were prepared by immunoSEQ multiplex PCR; TCRdb keeps only in-frame clonotypes and omits some of them. This table has around 99,000 clones, around 77% appearing once. This cohort consisted of healthy bone marrow donors. The sequenced sample consisted of PBMCs. This sequence joins TRBV29-1 and TRBJ2-1; D might be TRBD1 (6 bases). The TCR was taken from a man in his forties in good health and CMV-seronegative. Written as DNA, the CDR3 is TGCAGCGTCGCAGGGGCGAGCTCCTACAATGAGCAGTTCTTC. Translated, it gives CSVAGASSYNEQFF.